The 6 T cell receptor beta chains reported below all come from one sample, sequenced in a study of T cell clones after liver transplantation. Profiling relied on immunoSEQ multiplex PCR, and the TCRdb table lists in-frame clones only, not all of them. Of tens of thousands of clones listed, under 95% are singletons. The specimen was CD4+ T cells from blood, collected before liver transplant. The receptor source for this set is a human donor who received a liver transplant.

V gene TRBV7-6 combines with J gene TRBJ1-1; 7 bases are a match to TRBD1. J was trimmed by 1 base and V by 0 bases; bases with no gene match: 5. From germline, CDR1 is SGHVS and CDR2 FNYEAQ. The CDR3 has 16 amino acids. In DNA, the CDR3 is TGTGCCAGCAGCTTAGCGGGACAGCTGGGGAACACTGAAGCTTTCTTT. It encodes CASSLAGQLGNTEAFF.

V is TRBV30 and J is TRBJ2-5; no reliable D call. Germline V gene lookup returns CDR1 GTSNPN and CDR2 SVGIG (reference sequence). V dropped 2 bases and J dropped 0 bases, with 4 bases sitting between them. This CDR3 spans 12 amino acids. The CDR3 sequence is CAWSPDQETQYF. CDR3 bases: TGTGCCTGGAGTCCGGACCAAGAGACCCAGTACTTC.

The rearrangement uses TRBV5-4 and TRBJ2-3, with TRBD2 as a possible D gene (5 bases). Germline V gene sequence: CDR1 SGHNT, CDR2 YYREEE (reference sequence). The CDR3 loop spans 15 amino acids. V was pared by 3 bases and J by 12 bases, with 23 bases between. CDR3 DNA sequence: TGTGCCAGCAGCTCACCTAATCCGGGATCCGAATATCAGTATTTT. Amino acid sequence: CASSSPNPGSEYQYF.

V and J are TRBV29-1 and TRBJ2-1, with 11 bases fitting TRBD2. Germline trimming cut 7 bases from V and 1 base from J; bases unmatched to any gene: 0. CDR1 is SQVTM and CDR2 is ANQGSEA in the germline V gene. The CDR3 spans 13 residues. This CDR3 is CSASGGSYNEQFF. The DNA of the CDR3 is TGCAGCGCTAGCGGGGGGTCCTACAATGAGCAGTTCTTC.

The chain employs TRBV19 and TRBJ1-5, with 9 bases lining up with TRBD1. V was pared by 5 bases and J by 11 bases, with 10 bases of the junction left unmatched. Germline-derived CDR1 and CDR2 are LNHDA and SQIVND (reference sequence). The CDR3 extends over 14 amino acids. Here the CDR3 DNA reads TGTGCCAGTAGTCCAGGGACAGGGATTGGGTCCCAGCATTTT. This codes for CASSPGTGIGSQHF.

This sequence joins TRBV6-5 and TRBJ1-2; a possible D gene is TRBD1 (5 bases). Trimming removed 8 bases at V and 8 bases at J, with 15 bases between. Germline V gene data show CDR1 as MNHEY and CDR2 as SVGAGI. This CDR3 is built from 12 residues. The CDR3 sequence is CASLKQGWGYTF. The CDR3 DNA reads TGTGCCAGCCTTAAGCAGGGCTGGGGCTACACCTTC.